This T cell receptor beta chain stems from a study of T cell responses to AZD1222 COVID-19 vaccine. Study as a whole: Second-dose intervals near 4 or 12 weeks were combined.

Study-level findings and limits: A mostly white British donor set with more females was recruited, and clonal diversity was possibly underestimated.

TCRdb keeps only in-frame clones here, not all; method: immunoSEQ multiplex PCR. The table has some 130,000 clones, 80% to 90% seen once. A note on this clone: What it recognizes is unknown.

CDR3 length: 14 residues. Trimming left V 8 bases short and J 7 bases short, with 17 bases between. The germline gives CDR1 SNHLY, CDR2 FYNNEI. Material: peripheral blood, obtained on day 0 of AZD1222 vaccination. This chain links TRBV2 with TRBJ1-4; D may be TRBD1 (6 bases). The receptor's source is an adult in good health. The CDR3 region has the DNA TGTGCCAGCCGTAACAGGGAAATCGGTGAAAAACTGTTTTTT. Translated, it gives CASRNREIGEKLFF.